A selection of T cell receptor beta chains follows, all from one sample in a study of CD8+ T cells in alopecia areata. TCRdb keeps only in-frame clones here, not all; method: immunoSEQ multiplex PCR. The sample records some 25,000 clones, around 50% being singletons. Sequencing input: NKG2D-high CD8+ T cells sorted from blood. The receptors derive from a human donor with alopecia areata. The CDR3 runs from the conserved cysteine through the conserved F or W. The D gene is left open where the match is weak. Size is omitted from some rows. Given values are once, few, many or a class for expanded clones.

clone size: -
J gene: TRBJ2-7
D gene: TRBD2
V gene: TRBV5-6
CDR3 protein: CASSLSGSGSYEQYF
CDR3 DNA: TGTGCCAGCAGCTTGAGTGGGAGCGGGAGCTACGAGCAGTACTTC

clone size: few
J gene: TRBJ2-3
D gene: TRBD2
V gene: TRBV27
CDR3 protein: CASSSAGGTDTQYF
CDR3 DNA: TGTGCCAGCAGTTCCGCGGGAGGGACAGATACGCAGTATTTT

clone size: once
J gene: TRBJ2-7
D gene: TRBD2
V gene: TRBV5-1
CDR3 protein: CASSLVGGTVEQYF
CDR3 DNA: TGCGCCAGCAGCTTGGTGGGGGGGACGGTCGAGCAGTACTTC

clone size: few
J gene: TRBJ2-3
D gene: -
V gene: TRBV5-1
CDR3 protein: CAREPSQDTQYF
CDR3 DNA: TGCGCCAGAGAGCCCTCCCAAGATACGCAGTATTTT

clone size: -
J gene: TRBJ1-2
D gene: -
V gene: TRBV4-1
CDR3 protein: CASSQKRYGYTF
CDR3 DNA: TGCGCCAGCAGCCAGAAACGCTATGGCTACACCTTC

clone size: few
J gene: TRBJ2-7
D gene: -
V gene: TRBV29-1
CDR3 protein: CSVESRDYEQYF
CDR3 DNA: TGCAGCGTTGAAAGCAGAGATTACGAGCAGTACTTC

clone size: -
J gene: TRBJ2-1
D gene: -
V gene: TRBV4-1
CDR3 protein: CASSQSLGPGGQFF
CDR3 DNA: TGCGCCAGCAGCCAGAGTTTAGGTCCAGGAGGGCAGTTCTTC

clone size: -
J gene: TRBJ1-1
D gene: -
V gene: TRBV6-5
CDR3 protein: CASSYSVRGSTEAFF
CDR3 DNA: TGTGCCAGCAGTTACTCGGTCCGGGGAAGCACTGAAGCTTTCTTT

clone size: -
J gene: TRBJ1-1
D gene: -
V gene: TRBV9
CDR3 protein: CASSVAPSHHSYTEAFF
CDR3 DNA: TGTGCCAGCAGCGTAGCCCCTTCCCACCACAGCTACACTGAAGCTTTCTTT

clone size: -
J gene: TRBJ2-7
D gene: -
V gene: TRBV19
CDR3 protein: CASSPSDLPPYEQYF
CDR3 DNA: TGTGCCAGTAGTCCCTCGGACCTTCCCCCCTACGAGCAGTACTTC

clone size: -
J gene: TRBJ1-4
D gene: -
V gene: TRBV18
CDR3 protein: CASSPDRNEKLFF
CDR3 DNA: TGTGCCAGCTCACCGGATAGAAATGAAAAACTGTTTTTT

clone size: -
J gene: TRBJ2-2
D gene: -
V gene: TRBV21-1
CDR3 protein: CASSKAGRGMVTGELFF
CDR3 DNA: TGTGCCAGCAGCAAAGCGGGCAGGGGGATGGTCACCGGGGAGCTGTTTTTT

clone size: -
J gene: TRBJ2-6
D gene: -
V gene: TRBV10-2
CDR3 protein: CASSESGGSGANVLTF
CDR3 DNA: TGCGCCAGCAGTGAGTCCGGGGGCTCTGGGGCCAACGTCCTGACTTTC

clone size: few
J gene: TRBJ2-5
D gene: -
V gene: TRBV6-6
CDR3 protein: CASFEVQETQYF
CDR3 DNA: TGTGCCAGTTTCGAAGTCCAAGAGACCCAGTACTTC

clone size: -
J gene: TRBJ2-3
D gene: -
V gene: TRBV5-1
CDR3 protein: CASIHGHRSTDTQYF
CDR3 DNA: TGCGCCAGCATACATGGTCACCGCAGCACAGATACGCAGTATTTT

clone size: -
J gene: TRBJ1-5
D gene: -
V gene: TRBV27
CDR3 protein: CASALYSNQPQHF
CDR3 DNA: TGTGCCAGCGCCCTATATAGCAATCAGCCCCAGCATTTT

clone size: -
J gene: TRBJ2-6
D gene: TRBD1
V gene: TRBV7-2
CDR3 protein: CASTLRWDSSGANVLTF
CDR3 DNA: TGTGCCAGCACCCTCCGTTGGGACAGCTCTGGGGCCAACGTCCTGACTTTC

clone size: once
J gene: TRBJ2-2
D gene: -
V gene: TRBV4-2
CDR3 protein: CASGTGSAGELFF
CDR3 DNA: TGTGCCAGCGGCACAGGCAGCGCCGGGGAGCTGTTTTTT

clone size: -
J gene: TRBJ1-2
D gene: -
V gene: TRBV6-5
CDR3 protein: CASSTGIGYTF
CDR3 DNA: TGTGCCAGCAGTACTGGGATCGGCTACACCTTC

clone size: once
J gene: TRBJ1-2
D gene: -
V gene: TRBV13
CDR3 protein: CASSQRTQVYGYTF
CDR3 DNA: TGTGCCAGCAGCCAAAGGACCCAAGTCTATGGCTACACCTTC

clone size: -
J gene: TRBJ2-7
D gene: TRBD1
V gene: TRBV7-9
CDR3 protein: CASSLEGQRYEQYF
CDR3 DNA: TGTGCCAGCAGCTTAGAGGGACAGCGCTACGAGCAGTACTTC

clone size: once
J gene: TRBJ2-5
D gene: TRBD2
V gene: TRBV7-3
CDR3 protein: CASSLTGLVGTQYF
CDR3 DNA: TGTGCCAGCAGCTTAACGGGACTAGTGGGGACCCAGTACTTC

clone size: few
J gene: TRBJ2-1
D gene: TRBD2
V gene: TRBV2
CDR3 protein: CARDLAGRQGYNEQFF
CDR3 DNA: TGTGCCAGGGACTTAGCGGGACGCCAAGGCTACAATGAGCAGTTCTTC

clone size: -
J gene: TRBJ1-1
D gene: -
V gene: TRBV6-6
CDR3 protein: CASSYSRGDTEAFF
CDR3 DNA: TGTGCCAGCAGTTACTCGAGGGGAGACACTGAAGCTTTCTTT

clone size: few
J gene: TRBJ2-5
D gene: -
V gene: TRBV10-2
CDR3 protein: CASSDGVKETQYF
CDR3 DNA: TGCGCCAGCAGTGACGGCGTGAAGGAGACCCAGTACTTC

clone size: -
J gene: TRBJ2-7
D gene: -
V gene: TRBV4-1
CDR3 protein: CASSQGLLQRNYEQYF
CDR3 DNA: TGCGCCAGCAGCCAAGGTTTGTTACAGAGGAACTACGAGCAGTACTTC

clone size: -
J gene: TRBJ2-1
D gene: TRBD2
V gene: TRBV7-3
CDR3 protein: CASSLTLAVINEQFF
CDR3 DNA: TGTGCCAGCAGCTTAACACTAGCGGTGATCAATGAGCAGTTCTTC

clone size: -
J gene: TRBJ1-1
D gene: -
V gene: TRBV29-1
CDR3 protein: CSAGPNRDNEAFF
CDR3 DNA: TGCAGCGCGGGACCAAACAGGGATAATGAAGCTTTCTTT

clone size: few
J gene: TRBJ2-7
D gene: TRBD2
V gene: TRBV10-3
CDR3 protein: CAITAGGPYEQYF
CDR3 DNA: TGTGCCATCACGGCGGGAGGCCCCTACGAGCAGTACTTC

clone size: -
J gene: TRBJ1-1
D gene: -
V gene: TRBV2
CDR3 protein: CASQARDLNTEAFF
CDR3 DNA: TGTGCCAGCCAAGCACGAGATTTGAACACTGAAGCTTTCTTT

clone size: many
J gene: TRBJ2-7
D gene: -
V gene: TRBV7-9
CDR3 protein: CASSLANRRSYEQYF
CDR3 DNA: TGTGCCAGCAGCTTAGCGAACAGGCGCTCCTACGAGCAGTACTTC

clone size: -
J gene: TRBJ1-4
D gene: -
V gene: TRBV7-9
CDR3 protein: CASSFQQGREKLFF
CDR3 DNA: TGTGCCAGCAGCTTTCAGCAGGGAAGGGAAAAACTGTTTTTT

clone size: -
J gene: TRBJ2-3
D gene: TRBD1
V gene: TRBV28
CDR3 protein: CASSEDYRGRISDTQYF
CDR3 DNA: TGTGCCAGCAGTGAAGATTACAGGGGGCGTATTTCAGATACGCAGTATTTT

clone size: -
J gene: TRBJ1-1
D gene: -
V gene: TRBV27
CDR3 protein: CASSLLQPLQGNTEAFF
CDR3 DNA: TGTGCCAGCAGTTTACTCCAGCCCCTACAGGGGAACACTGAAGCTTTCTTT

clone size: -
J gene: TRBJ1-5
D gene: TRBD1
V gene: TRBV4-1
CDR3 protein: CASSQEGQGALPPNQPQHF
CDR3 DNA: TGCGCCAGCAGCCAAGAGGGACAGGGGGCGCTACCCCCCAATCAGCCCCAGCATTTT

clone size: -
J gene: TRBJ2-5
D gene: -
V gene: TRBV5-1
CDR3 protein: CASSPGWGIQETQYF
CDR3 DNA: TGCGCCAGCAGCCCCGGCTGGGGGATCCAAGAGACCCAGTACTTC

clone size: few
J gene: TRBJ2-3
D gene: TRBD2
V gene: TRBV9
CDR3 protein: CASSASGRGADTQYF
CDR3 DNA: TGTGCCAGCAGCGCGAGCGGGAGGGGTGCAGATACGCAGTATTTT

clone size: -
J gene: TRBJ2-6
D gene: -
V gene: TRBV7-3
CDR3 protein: CASSLTPAGANVLTF
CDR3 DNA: TGTGCCAGCAGTCTAACACCCGCTGGGGCCAACGTCCTGACTTTC

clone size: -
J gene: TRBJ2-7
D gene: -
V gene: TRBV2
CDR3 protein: CASAAYEQYF
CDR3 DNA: TGTGCCAGCGCGGCCTACGAGCAGTACTTC

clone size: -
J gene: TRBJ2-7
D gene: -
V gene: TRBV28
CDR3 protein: CASSLQEGPGYEQYF
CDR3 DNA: TGTGCCAGCAGTTTACAGGAGGGGCCGGGGTACGAGCAGTACTTC

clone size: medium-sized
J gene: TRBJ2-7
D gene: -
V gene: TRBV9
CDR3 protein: CASSVAPAYSYEQYF
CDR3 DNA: TGTGCCAGCAGCGTAGCCCCGGCCTACTCCTACGAGCAGTACTTC

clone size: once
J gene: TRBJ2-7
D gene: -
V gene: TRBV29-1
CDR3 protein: CSVAPLQDEQYF
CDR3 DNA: TGCAGCGTTGCCCCTCTACAAGACGAGCAGTACTTC

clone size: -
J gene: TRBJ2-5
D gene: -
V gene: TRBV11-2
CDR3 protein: CASSFGDRTGETQYF
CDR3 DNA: TGTGCCAGCAGCTTTGGTGACAGGACGGGGGAGACCCAGTACTTC

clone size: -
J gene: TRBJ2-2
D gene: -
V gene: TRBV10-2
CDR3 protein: CASSESARVNTGELFF
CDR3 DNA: TGCGCCAGCAGTGAGTCGGCCAGGGTGAACACCGGGGAGCTGTTTTTT

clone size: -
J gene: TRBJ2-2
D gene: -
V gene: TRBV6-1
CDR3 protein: CASGELFF
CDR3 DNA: TGTGCCAGCGGGGAGCTGTTTTTT

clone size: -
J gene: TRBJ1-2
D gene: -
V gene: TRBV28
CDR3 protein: CASSFIQELAKPYGYTF
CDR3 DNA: TGTGCCAGCAGTTTCATACAGGAATTGGCTAAGCCGTATGGCTACACCTTC

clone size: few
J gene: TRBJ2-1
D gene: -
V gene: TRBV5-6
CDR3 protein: CASSFGGSEQFF
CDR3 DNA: TGTGCCAGCAGCTTTGGGGGAAGTGAGCAGTTCTTC

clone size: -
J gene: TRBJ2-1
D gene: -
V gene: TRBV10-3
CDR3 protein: CAISESGSVSYNEQFF
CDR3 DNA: TGTGCCATCAGTGAGTCGGGCAGCGTCTCCTACAATGAGCAGTTCTTC

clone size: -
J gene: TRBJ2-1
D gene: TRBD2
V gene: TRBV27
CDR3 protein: CASIPSGVSSYNEQFF
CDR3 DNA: TGTGCCAGCATCCCAAGCGGGGTAAGCTCCTACAATGAGCAGTTCTTC

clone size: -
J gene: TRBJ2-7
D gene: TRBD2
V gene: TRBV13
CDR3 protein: CASSLGRRLAGVYEQYF
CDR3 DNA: TGTGCCAGCAGCTTAGGGAGAAGACTAGCGGGAGTGTACGAGCAGTACTTC

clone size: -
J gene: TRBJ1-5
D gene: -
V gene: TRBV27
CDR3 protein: CASSLRGRDQPQHF
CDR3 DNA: TGTGCCAGCAGTTTAAGGGGACGCGATCAGCCCCAGCATTTT

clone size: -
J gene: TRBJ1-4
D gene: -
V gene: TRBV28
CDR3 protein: CASTPGGTNEKLFF
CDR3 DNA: TGTGCCAGCACCCCGGGGGGGACTAATGAAAAACTGTTTTTT

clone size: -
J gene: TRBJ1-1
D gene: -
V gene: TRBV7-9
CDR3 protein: CASSLTRSRGFAEAFF
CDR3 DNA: TGTGCCAGCAGCTTAACAAGATCCAGGGGTTTTGCTGAAGCTTTCTTT

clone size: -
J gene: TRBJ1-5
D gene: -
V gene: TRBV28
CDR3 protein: CASSLRDTTGEPQHF
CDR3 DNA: TGTGCCAGCAGTTTACGGGACACGACAGGAGAGCCCCAGCATTTT